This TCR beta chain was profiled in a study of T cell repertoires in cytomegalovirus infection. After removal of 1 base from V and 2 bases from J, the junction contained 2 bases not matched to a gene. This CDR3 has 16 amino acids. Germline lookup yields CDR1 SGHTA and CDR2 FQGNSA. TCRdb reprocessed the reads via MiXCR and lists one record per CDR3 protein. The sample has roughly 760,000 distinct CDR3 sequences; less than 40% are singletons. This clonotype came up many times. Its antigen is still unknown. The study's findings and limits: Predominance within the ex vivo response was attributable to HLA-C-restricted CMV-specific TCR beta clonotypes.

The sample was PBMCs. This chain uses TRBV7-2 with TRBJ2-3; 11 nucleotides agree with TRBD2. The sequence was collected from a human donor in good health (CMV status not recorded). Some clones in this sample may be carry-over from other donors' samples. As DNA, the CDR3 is TGTGCCAGCAGCTTAGGGGGACTAGCGGCCACAGATACGCAGTATTTT. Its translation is CASSLGGLAATDTQYF.